This passage covers 16 T cell receptor beta chains from one sample sequenced in a study of T-cell reconstitution after alpha-beta-depleted transplantation in children. This sample's TCRbeta library carried unique molecular identifier barcodes. TCRdb processed the PCR reads anew with MiXCR; each CDR3 protein has one entry. The sample lists some 78,000 distinct CDR3 sequences; 13% to 15% were seen once. The sample consisted of PBMCs, mostly from graft donor cells, taken 180 days after TCRalphabeta/CD19-depleted stem cell transplant. These receptors were collected from a male patient between 2 and 10 years old who had a stem cell transplant for acute lymphoblastic leukemia, so the T cells may come from the graft donor.

In this sample, this clonotype turned up many times. V gene TRBV2 combines with J gene TRBJ2-7; 12 nucleotides align to TRBD2. The CDR3 runs to 17 residues. J lost 4 bases, V lost 7 bases, and 14 bases had no gene match. Germline V gene sequence: CDR1 SNHLY, CDR2 FYNNEI. CDR3 in amino acids: CASTRLAGVLSPYEQYF. The CDR3 DNA sequence: TGTGCCAGCACCCGACTAGCGGGGGTCCTCTCCCCTTACGAGCAGTACTTC.

The gene calls are TRBV4-3 and TRBJ1-2, with a possible D match to TRBD1 (5 bases). Per the germline V gene, CDR1 is LGHNA and CDR2 is YSLEER. The CDR3 extends over 15 amino acids. V was cut by 3 bases and J by 6 bases, with 17 bases left in between. The CDR3 reads CASSQVLRQSHGYTF. CDR3 nucleotide sequence: TGCGCCAGCAGCCAGGTCCTCAGACAGTCACATGGCTACACCTTC.

The rearrangement joins TRBV10-3 to TRBJ1-2; possibly TRBD1 for D (5 bases). The CDR3 totals 14 residues. V was shortened by 6 bases and J by 0 bases, with 11 bases between the two germline ends. Per germline, CDR1 ENHRY and CDR2 SYGVKD. The CDR3 spells CAIRLTDTNYGYTF. The CDR3 DNA sequence: TGTGCCATCAGACTGACGGACACTAACTATGGCTACACCTTC.

The chain combines TRBV6-5 with TRBJ2-5; 11 bases match TRBD1. Germline V gene sequence: CDR1 MNHEY, CDR2 SVGAGI. J was trimmed by 5 bases and V by 2 bases; bases with no gene match: 10. The CDR3 sequence is 17 residues long. The CDR3 region is CASSYNPRTGGRETQYF. The CDR3 bases are TGTGCCAGCAGTTACAATCCCCGGACAGGGGGCCGGGAGACCCAGTACTTC.

V gene TRBV7-2 combines with J gene TRBJ2-1, with TRBD2 matching over 12 bases. The junction had 10 bases not matched to a gene; V was cut back by 3 bases and J by 7 bases. Germline CDR1 is SGHTA and CDR2 is FQGNSA. The length of the CDR3 is 17 residues. The CDR3: CASSLTSGRGRRNEQFF. CDR3 bases: TGTGCCAGCAGCTTGACTAGCGGGAGAGGTAGGCGAAATGAGCAGTTCTTC.

The chain links TRBV5-4 to TRBJ2-5; 9 bases agree with TRBD2. CDR3 length: 15 amino acids. Trimming removed 1 base from V and 1 base from J; junction bases left unmatched: 2. Germline values: CDR1 SGHNT, CDR2 YYREEE (reference sequence). This chain's CDR3 is CASSLPAGGQETQYF. The CDR3 nucleotides are TGTGCCAGCAGCTTGCCAGCGGGGGGCCAAGAGACCCAGTACTTC.

This chain links TRBV5-1 with TRBJ2-1; the match to TRBD2 covers 9 bases. Germline loops: CDR1 SGHRS, CDR2 YFSETQ. The V gene end was trimmed by 3 bases and the J gene end by 2 bases; junction bases not matched to a gene: 3. The CDR3 is 15 amino acids. CDR3 nucleotide sequence: TGCGCCAGCAGCTCGACTAGCGGTGCCTACAATGAGCAGTTCTTC. Translated: CASSSTSGAYNEQFF.

This chain connects TRBV29-1 to TRBJ2-5, with D tentatively TRBD1 or TRBD2 (5 bases each). V lost 6 bases, J lost 6 bases, and 14 bases lay in between. The CDR3 loop spans 12 amino acids. Looked up from germline, CDR1 is SQVTM and CDR2 is ANQGSEA. The CDR3 coding sequence is TGCAGCGTCGCCCAGAGGGGCCAGACCCAGTACTTC. Protein: CSVAQRGQTQYF.

The J gene is TRBJ1-1, the V gene TRBV5-1; maybe TRBD1 (6 bases). V was clipped by 4 bases and J by 8 bases, with 15 bases between them. Germline V gene data show CDR1 as SGHRS and CDR2 as YFSETQ. The CDR3 runs to 13 residues. The CDR3 sequence: CASSPLPDREAFF. The CDR3 DNA is TGCGCCAGCAGCCCGCTACCCGACAGGGAAGCTTTCTTT.

In this sample, this clonotype turned up many times. The CDR3 coding sequence is TGCAGTGCTAACCTAGCGGGATATAATGAGCAGTTCTTC. It codes for CSANLAGYNEQFF. The chain recombines TRBV20-1 with TRBJ2-1; the match to TRBD2 covers 9 bases. The germline gives CDR1 DFQATT, CDR2 SNEGSKA (reference sequence). There are 13 residues in the CDR3. Trimming took 4 bases from V and 7 from J; bases not matched to a gene: 5.

This clonotype was observed at least ten times. This chain uses TRBV24-1 with TRBJ2-7; 7 bases fit TRBD1. The CDR3 sequence is 11 residues long. From germline, CDR1 is KGHDR and CDR2 SFDVKD. The V segment lost 9 bases and the J segment 6 bases; nucleotides outside the gene matches: 4. CDR3 protein: CATRQGSEQYF. CDR3 in DNA: TGTGCCACCCGACAGGGAAGCGAGCAGTACTTC.

The CDR3 loop is CASNRAPRETEAFF. As DNA, the CDR3 is TGTGCCAGCAACCGGGCCCCCCGGGAGACTGAAGCTTTCTTT. The chain is built from TRBV12-3 or TRBV12-4 and TRBJ1-1, with D hard to call. The CDR3 length is 14 residues. V was shortened by 7 bases and J by 5 bases, with 17 bases between the two germline ends.

This clonotype appeared a few times. This chain joins TRBV12-3 or TRBV12-4 and TRBJ2-3, with D possibly TRBD2 on 5 matching bases. The V end was cut by 1 base, the J end by 2 bases, with 13 bases between. This CDR3 has 16 residues. The CDR3 region has the DNA TGTGCCAGCAGTTTAGTTTACTACCGGGACACAGATACGCAGTATTTT. It specifies CASSLVYYRDTDTQYF.

This clonotype appeared many times. This chain connects TRBV20-1 to TRBJ1-4, with 8 bases that match TRBD1. The germline V gene encodes CDR1 DFQATT and CDR2 SNEGSKA (reference sequence). The CDR3 has 13 amino acids. J was trimmed by 5 bases and V by 6 bases; bases with no gene match: 5. The CDR3 DNA is TGCAGTGCCGCAGGGGGCGAAAATGAAAAACTGTTTTTT. Translating gives CSAAGGENEKLFF.

This clonotype was counted ten times or more. The J gene is TRBJ2-2, the V gene TRBV5-1; the D is unclear. There are 13 residues in the CDR3. CDR1 and CDR2 (germline): SGHRS, YFSETQ. Trimming shortened V by 2 bases and J by 3 bases, and 5 bases separated the two germline ends. CDR3 bases: TGCGCCAGCAGCTTAGACTACACCGGGGAGCTGTTTTTT. Its translation: CASSLDYTGELFF.

This CDR3 is CASSQDWDRGREQFF. In DNA, the CDR3 is TGTGCCAGCAGCCAAGATTGGGACAGGGGGCGCGAGCAGTTCTTC. V is TRBV14 and J is TRBJ2-1, with TRBD1 matching over 12 bases. The CDR3 totals 15 residues. Germline V gene data show CDR1 as SGHDN and CDR2 as FVKESK. Losses at the gene ends were 0 bases for V and 10 bases for J; bases not matched to a gene: 4.